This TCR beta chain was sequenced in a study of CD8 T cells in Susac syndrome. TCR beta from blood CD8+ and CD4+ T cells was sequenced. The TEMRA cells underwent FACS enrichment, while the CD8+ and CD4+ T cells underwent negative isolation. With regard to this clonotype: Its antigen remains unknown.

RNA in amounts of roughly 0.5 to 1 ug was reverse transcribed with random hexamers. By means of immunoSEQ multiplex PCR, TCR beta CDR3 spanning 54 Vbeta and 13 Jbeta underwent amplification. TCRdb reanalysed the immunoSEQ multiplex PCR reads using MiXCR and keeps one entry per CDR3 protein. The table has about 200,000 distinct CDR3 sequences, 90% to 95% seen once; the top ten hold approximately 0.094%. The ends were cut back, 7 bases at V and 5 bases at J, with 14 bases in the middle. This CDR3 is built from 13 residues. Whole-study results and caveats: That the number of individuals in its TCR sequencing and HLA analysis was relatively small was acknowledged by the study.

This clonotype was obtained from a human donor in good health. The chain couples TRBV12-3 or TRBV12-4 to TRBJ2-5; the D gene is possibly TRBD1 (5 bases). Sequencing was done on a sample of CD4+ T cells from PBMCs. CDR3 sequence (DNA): TGTGCCAGCACCCATACAGGCCGGGAGACCCAGTACTTC. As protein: CASTHTGRETQYF.